The source of this T cell receptor beta chain is a study of T cells after yellow fever vaccination. Findings of the study overall: Few clonotypes appeared in both CD4 and CD8 compartments. Contamination by abundant bulk-population clonotypes could be present in FACS-sorted repertoires. The secondary response peaked faster, at day 5 versus 15, but was weaker.

Production of TCR cDNA was by 5'RACE template switching, which also added a universal primer site and UMIs. TCRdb re-analysed the 5' RACE reads in MiXCR, keeping a single row per CDR3 protein. In the table there are approximately 96,000 distinct CDR3 sequences, 7.5% to 10% of which are singletons. Trimming cost V 0 bases and J 5 bases; bases outside gene matches: 5. Per the germline V gene, CDR1 is MNHEY and CDR2 is SVGAGI. This CDR3 contains 16 residues. This material consisted of CD8+ T cells not binding an NS4B(214-222) dextramer, sorted from PBMCs, taken more than 13 days after the first yellow fever vaccination. The V gene is TRBV6-5, the J gene TRBJ2-5, with 11 bases that match TRBD1. This clonotype was sampled from a young man who received the YFV17D yellow fever vaccine. CDR3 amino acids: CASSYSGTGGIETQYF. Here the CDR3 DNA reads TGTGCCAGCAGTTACTCCGGGACAGGGGGTATTGAGACCCAGTACTTC.